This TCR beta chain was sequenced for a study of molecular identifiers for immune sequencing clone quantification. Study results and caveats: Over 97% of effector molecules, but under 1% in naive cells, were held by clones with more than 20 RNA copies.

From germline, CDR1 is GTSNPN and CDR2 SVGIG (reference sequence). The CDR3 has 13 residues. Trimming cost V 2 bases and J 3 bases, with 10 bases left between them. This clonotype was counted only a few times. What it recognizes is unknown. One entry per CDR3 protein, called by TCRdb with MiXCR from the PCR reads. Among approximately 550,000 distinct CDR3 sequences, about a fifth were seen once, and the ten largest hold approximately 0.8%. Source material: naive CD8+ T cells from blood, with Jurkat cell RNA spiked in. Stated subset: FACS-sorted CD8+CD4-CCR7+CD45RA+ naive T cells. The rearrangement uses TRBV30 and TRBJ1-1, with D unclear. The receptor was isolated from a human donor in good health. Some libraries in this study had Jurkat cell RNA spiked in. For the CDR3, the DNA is TGTGCCTGGAGTTTAAAGGCTTACACTGAAGCTTTCTTT. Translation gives CAWSLKAYTEAFF. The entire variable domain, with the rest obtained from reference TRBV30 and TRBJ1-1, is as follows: SQTIHQWPATLVQPVGSPLSLECTVEGTSNPNLYWYRQAAGRGLQLLFYSVGIGQISSEVPQNLSASRPQDRQFILSSKKLLLSDSGFYLCAWSLKAYTEAFFGQGTRLTVV.